This TCR beta chain was sequenced for a study of glioma-infiltrating T cells after dendritic cell vaccination. Stated time point: after dendritic cell vaccination, including at tumor progression/relapse. Assay used: immunoSEQ multiplex PCR; TCRdb lists only in-frame clones, some missing. The table shows roughly 100,000 clones, with 90% occurring only once. The clonotype originates from a human donor with glioblastoma. This specimen was blood, taken after dendritic cell vaccination.

CDR3 nucleotides: TGTGCCAGCAGTTATGGAGTTGGGGGCGAAGCTTTCTTT. It specifies CASSYGVGGEAFF. This sequence joins TRBV6-5 and TRBJ1-1, with D perhaps matching TRBD1 (6 bases). The CDR3 is made up of 13 amino acids. Trimming left V 3 bases short and J 8 bases short, with 13 bases between. In germline, CDR1 is MNHEY, CDR2 SVGAGI.